This TCR beta chain was observed in a study of tumor-infiltrating lymphocytes in localized non-small cell lung cancer. In the study overall: Resected tumor was paired with non-adjacent uninvolved lung from the same patient. Findings and caveats of the study: Only some patients had TCR sequencing, depending on available tissue. TCRbeta sequencing showed higher T cell infiltration in tumors than uninvolved lung. Different pieces of the same tissue were used for each assay.

This clone was counted a few times. No antigen is known for it. With V trimmed by 6 bases and J by 3 bases, 17 bases remained unmatched. This CDR3 contains 19 residues. The V gene's germline CDR1 is LGHNA and CDR2 YNFKEQ. TCRdb keeps only in-frame clones here, not all; method: immunoSEQ multiplex PCR. The sample includes tens of thousands of clones, nearly 80% seen only once; the top ten take more than 3%. The material sequenced was lung tumor tissue. This chain joins TRBV4-2 and TRBJ2-2, with 9 positions matching TRBD1. The receptor comes from a human donor with non-small cell lung cancer. The CDR3 nucleotides read TGTGCCAGCAGAAGGGGGGGACTACCGGGACAGGGAGACACCGGGGAGCTGTTTTTT. Translation gives CASRRGGLPGQGDTGELFF.